The present entry profiles one TCR beta chain with its context. What it recognizes is unknown. V lost 4 bases and J lost 8; bases outside the gene matches: 3. Per germline, CDR1 WNHNN and CDR2 SYGVQD (reference sequence). The CDR3 runs 13 residues. Clones were sequenced by immunoSEQ multiplex PCR, and TCRdb holds only the in-frame ones, with some missing. The sample carries roughly 30,000 clones, roughly four fifths recorded once. This entry comes from a study of early stage breast cancer tumors. Study findings and constraints: In about 90% of the 16 patients, blood comparison separated tumor from normal breast.

The clonotype originates from a person aged 40 to 49 with breast cancer. Sequencing used blood. The chain uses TRBV10-1 and TRBJ1-2; the match to TRBD1 covers 11 bases. The CDR3 sequence is CASSGRTGGGYTF. In DNA form, the CDR3 reads TGCGCCAGCAGTGGAAGGACAGGGGGCGGCTACACCTTC.